Shown below are 9 T cell receptor beta chains from a single sample sequenced in a study of beta chain features in type 1 diabetes. The sequenced template was cDNA made from the entire isolated RNA. Measured with immunoSEQ multiplex PCR; TCRdb has only the in-frame clones, and not every one. The profile covers a few hundred thousand clones, with over 20% appearing a single time and roughly 0.028% taken by the ten largest. Study outcomes and limitations: Shortening of TCRB CDR3s, moderate but significant, appeared in all four CD4+ subsets of Type 1 diabetes patients.

No antigen has been identified for these receptors. The sequencing sample was made of naive CD4+ T cells from blood. The receptors come from a woman aged 40 to 50 with type 1 diabetes.

The chain joins TRBV27 to TRBJ2-3; maybe TRBD1 (6 bases). V shed 6 bases and J shed 0 bases, with 10 bases lying between them. Looked up from germline, CDR1 is MNHEY and CDR2 is SMNVEV (reference sequence). The CDR3 runs 14 residues. The CDR3 DNA reads as TGTGCCAGCAGAGGACAGCTGAGCACAGATACGCAGTATTTT. This gives the protein CASRGQLSTDTQYF.

This clone appeared a few times. This sequence joins TRBV7-2 and TRBJ2-5; D call uncertain. Germline-derived CDR1 and CDR2 are SGHTA and FQGNSA. The CDR3 is 14 amino acids. Trimming removed 2 bases from V and 1 base from J, with 8 bases in between. The CDR3 nucleotides are TGTGCCAGCAGCTTAACAAACAGCCAAGAGACCCAGTACTTC. Protein sequence: CASSLTNSQETQYF.

The genes are TRBV7-2 and TRBJ1-1, with D hard to call. Germline V lookup: CDR1 SGHTA, CDR2 FQGNSA. The CDR3 contains 14 residues. Trimming pared 0 bases from V and 7 bases from J, leaving 12 bases between. CDR3 bases: TGTGCCAGCAGCTTAGCGTTAGCGACGGGTGAAGCTTTCTTT. It translates to CASSLALATGEAFF.

This clone was seen more than once but under ten times. The V gene is TRBV7-2, the J gene TRBJ2-5; 7 positions match TRBD2. Germline CDR1 SGHTA, CDR2 FQGNSA. The CDR3 is 15 amino acids. The ends lost 5 bases at V and 5 bases at J; junction bases unmatched: 11. The CDR3 spells CASSPRSSGWETQYF. In nucleotides, the CDR3 is TGTGCCAGCAGCCCCCGGAGTAGCGGGTGGGAGACCCAGTACTTC.

The chain links TRBV7-2 to TRBJ2-1; 9 nucleotides align to TRBD1. V lost 5 bases to trimming and J lost 7 bases; unmatched junction nucleotides: 6. Per the germline V gene, CDR1 is SGHTA and CDR2 is FQGNSA. This CDR3 has 14 amino acids. CDR3 protein: CASSVDRGMNEQFF. In nucleotides, the CDR3 is TGTGCCAGCAGCGTAGACAGGGGGATGAATGAGCAGTTCTTC.

The J gene is TRBJ1-1, the V gene TRBV5-1; 11 positions match TRBD1. Per germline, CDR1 SGHRS and CDR2 YFSETQ. The CDR3 loop spans 17 amino acids. V shed 4 bases and J 0 bases; nucleotides not matched to a gene: 8. In DNA, the CDR3 is TGCGCCAGCAGCCCATCCGGGACAGGGGGGATGAACACTGAAGCTTTCTTT. The encoded protein is CASSPSGTGGMNTEAFF.

The chain couples TRBV14 to TRBJ2-1; possible D gene TRBD1, 6 bases. V was shortened by 0 bases and J by 15 bases, with 21 bases between the two germline ends. CDR3 length: 15 amino acids. Per germline, CDR1 SGHDN and CDR2 FVKESK. The CDR3 is CASSQDLGALQSPFF. The CDR3 nucleotides are TGTGCCAGCAGCCAAGATCTGGGGGCCCTTCAATCTCCGTTCTTC.

This clone came up a few times. The J gene is TRBJ2-7, the V gene TRBV23-1; D perhaps matches TRBD2 (6 bases). TRBV23-1 is an ORF, and what it does is uncertain. Trimming pared 2 bases from V and 0 bases from J, leaving 11 bases between. CDR3 size: 15 residues. In nucleotides, the CDR3 is TGCGCCAGCAGTCAAAGAGGGACTCTCTCCTACGAGCAGTACTTC. Protein sequence: CASSQRGTLSYEQYF.

This clone was counted between two and nine times. This chain connects TRBV4-1 to TRBJ2-7; no definite D call. The V gene's germline CDR1 is MGHRA and CDR2 YSYEKL. The ends were cut back, 4 bases at V and 2 bases at J, with 12 bases in the middle. CDR3 size: 14 residues. The CDR3 region is CASSPWAQTYEQYF. The CDR3 nucleotides read TGCGCCAGCAGCCCCTGGGCCCAGACCTACGAGCAGTACTTC.